These 10 T cell receptor beta chains originate from one sample sequenced in a study of response to subunit inactivated influenza vaccine. Each CDR3 protein is one row after TCRdb ran MiXCR on the RT-PCR reads. The table records 600,000 to 850,000 distinct CDR3 sequences, 12% to 15% of them present only once. The source was PBMCs from blood, collected approximately 15 days before vaccination. These TCRs come from a middle-aged man who received an inactivated influenza vaccine.

This clonotype has a handful of counts. The gene calls are TRBV7-9 and TRBJ2-3, with unresolved D. V lost 11 bases to trimming and J lost 0 bases, with 15 bases between them. The germline V gene has CDR1 SEHNR and CDR2 FQNEAQ (reference sequence). CDR3 size: 14 residues. Here the CDR3 reads CAAARAASTDTQYF. The CDR3 region has the DNA TGTGCCGCCGCAAGGGCCGCTAGCACAGATACGCAGTATTTT.

This chain links TRBV5-1 with TRBJ2-1, with D maybe TRBD1 (5 bases). Trimming removed 0 bases from V and 0 bases from J, with 13 bases in between. CDR3 size: 17 residues. Germline CDR1 reads SGHRS; CDR2 reads YFSETQ. This CDR3 reads CASSLGWGSPSYNEQFF. The CDR3 DNA sequence: TGCGCCAGCAGCTTGGGATGGGGCAGCCCCTCCTACAATGAGCAGTTCTTC.

The CDR3 bases are TGTGCCAGCAGTGAAGTAAAAAGCAGGGGAAAGCAGTTCTTC. This sequence encodes CASSEVKSRGKQFF. This chain joins TRBV2 and TRBJ2-1; tentative D call: TRBD1 (6 bases). The CDR3 is 14 amino acids. Germline V gives CDR1 SNHLY, CDR2 FYNNEI. Between the trimmed V and J ends, which lost 1 base and 11 bases, there was a span of 15 bases.

Many counts were recorded for this clonotype. The chain uses TRBV20-1 and TRBJ2-7; 7 bases align to TRBD1. This CDR3 is built from 12 residues. CDR1 is DFQATT and CDR2 is SNEGSKA in the germline V gene (reference sequence). The CDR3 sequence: CSARDSSYEQYF. The CDR3 coding sequence is TGCAGCGCCCGGGACAGTTCCTACGAGCAGTACTTC.

This clonotype was seen a few times. V gene TRBV28 combines with J gene TRBJ2-3; unclear D gene. The V and J ends lost 6 bases and 0 bases respectively, with 13 bases between them. Germline CDR1 is MDHEN and CDR2 is SYDVKM. The CDR3 totals 15 residues. The CDR3 DNA reads as TGTGCCAGCAGCCCCGTTGCGGCTAGCACAGATACGCAGTATTTT. It translates to CASSPVAASTDTQYF.

V and J are TRBV28 and TRBJ2-7, with unresolved D. The CDR3 is 13 residues long. Germline values: CDR1 MDHEN, CDR2 SYDVKM. With 4 bases removed from V and 2 bases from J, the gap between germline ends came to 9 bases. CDR3 protein: CASSSPPTYEQYF. The DNA of the CDR3 is TGTGCCAGCAGTTCTCCGCCCACCTACGAGCAGTACTTC. The full variable domain, its missing parts supplied by reference TRBV28 and TRBJ2-7, is DVKVTQSSRYLVKRTGEKVFLECVQDMDHENMFWYRQDPGLGLRLIYFSYDVKMKEKGDIPEGYSVSREKKERFSLILESASTNQTSMYLCASSSPPTYEQYFGPGTRLTVT.

This chain links TRBV11-2 with TRBJ2-3, with TRBD1 identical over 8 bases. The CDR3 length is 16 residues. The germline gives CDR1 SGHAT, CDR2 FQNNGV. Trimming at V came to 0 bases and at J to 4 bases, leaving 6 bases not matched to a gene. CDR3 sequence: CASSLDRGQAADTQYF. As DNA, the CDR3 is TGTGCCAGCAGCTTAGACCGGGGACAGGCGGCAGATACGCAGTATTTT.

This clonotype turned up a few times. The chain carries TRBV29-1 and TRBJ2-1; maybe TRBD1 (6 bases). The CDR3 length is 15 residues. V lost 2 bases, J lost 2 bases, and 13 bases lay in between. In germline, CDR1 is SQVTM, CDR2 ANQGSEA. CDR3 sequence reads: CSVEWQGLAYNEQFF. DNA of the CDR3: TGCAGCGTTGAATGGCAGGGGCTTGCCTACAATGAGCAGTTCTTC.

V is TRBV6-2 or TRBV6-3 and J is TRBJ2-3; 10 nucleotides align to TRBD2. V lost 5 bases and J lost 2; bases outside the gene matches: 7. CDR3 size: 16 residues. Per the germline V gene, CDR1 is MNHEY and CDR2 is SVGEGT. CDR3 DNA: TGTGCCAGCAGTGAGAATAGCGGGAGGTCCACAGATACGCAGTATTTT. Its translation: CASSENSGRSTDTQYF.

This clonotype appeared many times. V gene TRBV2 combines with J gene TRBJ2-1; no clear D gene. Germline-derived CDR1 and CDR2 are SNHLY and FYNNEI. The CDR3 totals 13 residues. Trimming left V 6 bases short and J 3 bases short, with 9 bases between. CDR3 bases: TGTGCCAGCAGCCGGGCTAACTACAATGAGCAGTTCTTC. Residues: CASSRANYNEQFF. The whole variable domain, filled in from reference TRBV2 and TRBJ2-1, reads EPEVTQTPSHQVTQMGQEVILRCVPISNHLYFYWYRQILGQKVEFLVSFYNNEISEKSEIFDDQFSVERPDGSNFTLKIRSTKLEDSAMYFCASSRANYNEQFFGPGTRLTVL.